Presented here are 24 T cell receptor beta chains from one specimen sequenced in a study of CD8 T cells in ankylosing spondylitis. TCRdb re-called the 5' RACE reads with MiXCR, one entry per CDR3 protein. The sample contains a few hundred thousand distinct CDR3 sequences, 8% to 11% of which appear only once. The specimen was blood, either unsorted or a sorted T cell fraction (not recorded which). The receptors originated from a male donor with ankylosing spondylitis or in good health (not recorded which).

This clonotype was detected many times. The genes are TRBV7-2 and TRBJ2-7; 7 bases are shared with TRBD2. The ends lost 1 base at V and 6 bases at J; junction bases unmatched: 9. This CDR3 has 15 amino acids. The germline gives CDR1 SGHTA, CDR2 FQGNSA. CDR3 nucleotides: TGTGCCAGCAGCTTAGGGACTAGTTGGAGCCCCGAGCAGTACTTC. Translation gives CASSLGTSWSPEQYF.

This clonotype was detected many times. This chain links TRBV5-1 with TRBJ2-1, with 10 bases that match TRBD1. This CDR3 region has 16 residues. J lost 6 bases, V lost 2 bases, and 8 bases had no gene match. The germline CDR1 and CDR2 sequences are SGHRS and YFSETQ. CDR3 amino acids: CASSFAGTGVGNEQFF. CDR3 nucleotides: TGCGCCAGCAGCTTCGCCGGGACAGGGGTTGGCAATGAGCAGTTCTTC.

V usage is TRBV20-1 and J usage is TRBJ2-3; TRBD1 or TRBD2 may be the D gene (5 bases each). The CDR3 is 14 residues long. Germline V gene data show CDR1 as DFQATT and CDR2 as SNEGSKA (reference sequence). Trimming took off 6 bases at V and 2 bases at J, with 15 bases between the two ends. The DNA for the CDR3 is TGCAGTGCCCCGGATCCCGGGACCACAGATACGCAGTATTTT. Translating it yields CSAPDPGTTDTQYF.

The V and J genes are TRBV5-5 and TRBJ2-3; D is possibly TRBD2 (5 bases). V was pared by 2 bases and J by 0 bases, with 10 bases between. CDR3 length: 15 amino acids. Germline-derived CDR1 and CDR2 are SGHKS and YYEKEE (reference sequence). CDR3: CASSLGLFSTDTQYF. The CDR3 coding sequence is TGTGCCAGCAGCTTAGGACTGTTCAGCACAGATACGCAGTATTTT.

By sample share, this clonotype is medium-sized. V gene TRBV5-6 combines with J gene TRBJ2-3, with 10 nucleotides matching TRBD2. The V gene's germline CDR1 is SGHDT and CDR2 YYEEEE. This CDR3 has 16 amino acids. The V and J ends lost 0 bases and 4 bases, in that order; junction bases with no gene match: 5. The CDR3 DNA follows: TGTGCCAGCAGCTTGGACAAAAGCGGGGGGGCAGATACGCAGTATTTT. The encoded protein is CASSLDKSGGADTQYF.

This clonotype was seen just once. The chain is built from TRBV5-1 and TRBJ1-1; maybe TRBD1 (6 bases). This CDR3 is 15 amino acids long. Germline V gives CDR1 SGHRS, CDR2 YFSETQ. V was trimmed by 4 bases and J by 3 bases, leaving 16 bases between them. The CDR3 is CASSRRGAGDTEAFF. For the CDR3, the DNA is TGCGCCAGCAGCCGGCGGGGGGCCGGGGACACTGAAGCTTTCTTT.

This clonotype has more than one count but fewer than ten. The genes are TRBV29-1 and TRBJ2-7; D ambiguous. The length of the CDR3 is 14 residues. Germline CDR1 reads SQVTM; CDR2 reads ANQGSEA. Trimming took off 0 bases at V and 2 bases at J, with 11 bases between the two ends. The CDR3, as DNA: TGCAGCGTTGAAGAAATGTCCCGTCCCTACGAGCAGTACTTC. The encoded protein is CSVEEMSRPYEQYF.

As regards this clonotype: This could be a read error, since a much larger clone is one nucleotide away. The rearrangement uses TRBV12-3 or TRBV12-4 and TRBJ2-2; 8 bases are a match to TRBD1. The CDR3 is 15 residues long. The CDR3 nucleotides are TGTGTCAGCACCCCGGGACAGGTCGGGACCGGGGAGCTGTTTTTT. Translating gives CVSTPGQVGTGELFF.

This clonotype was observed many times. The chain couples TRBV9 to TRBJ1-1; a possible D gene is TRBD1 (5 bases). V shed 4 bases and J shed 5 bases, with 21 bases lying between them. The CDR3 has 16 amino acids. CDR1 SGDLS and CDR2 YYNGEE come from the germline V gene. CDR3 sequence: CASSHSGWGERTEAFF. CDR3 nucleotides: TGTGCCAGCAGCCACAGTGGATGGGGGGAGAGGACTGAAGCTTTCTTT.

The chain recombines TRBV7-8 with TRBJ2-3; no clear D. CDR3 length equals 15 residues. The germline V gene has CDR1 SGHVS and CDR2 FQNEAQ. V was trimmed by 10 bases and J by 0 bases, leaving 17 bases between them. Written as DNA, the CDR3 is TGTGCCACCGAGGCGGACGGAGCTAGCACAGATACGCAGTATTTT. The encoded protein is CATEADGASTDTQYF.

In this sample, this clonotype turned up many times. The chain employs TRBV14 and TRBJ1-2; 7 bases map to TRBD1. Germline V CDR1 and CDR2: SGHDN, FVKESK. The V gene end was trimmed by 0 bases and the J gene end by 3 bases; junction bases not matched to a gene: 28. The length of the CDR3 is 23 residues. In nucleotides, the CDR3 is TGTGCCAGCAGCCAAGATCCGTGGCGGACAGGCTACCTCTTGGATGATCTGTACTATGGCTACACCTTC. It codes for CASSQDPWRTGYLLDDLYYGYTF.

This clonotype was counted many times. V usage is TRBV29-1 and J usage is TRBJ1-5; no clear D. Germline V CDR1 and CDR2: SQVTM, ANQGSEA. The CDR3 is 12 residues long. Trimming left V 5 bases short and J 2 bases short, with 7 bases between. CDR3 sequence: CSVREGNQPQHF. CDR3 nucleotide sequence: TGCAGCGTTCGAGAGGGCAATCAGCCCCAGCATTTT.

The chain couples TRBV12-3 or TRBV12-4 to TRBJ1-4; TRBD1 might be the D (6 bases). The V end lost 5 bases, the J end lost 0 bases, and 7 bases lay between the germline ends. This CDR3 spans 14 amino acids. Written as DNA, the CDR3 is TGTGCCAGCAGTGACAGGCCAACTAATGAAAAACTGTTTTTT. It is translated as CASSDRPTNEKLFF.

This clonotype was counted at least ten times. The chain employs TRBV5-1 and TRBJ2-1; tentative D call: TRBD2 (6 bases). This CDR3 is built from 13 residues. Germline CDR1 is SGHRS and CDR2 is YFSETQ. The V and J ends lost 0 bases and 8 bases respectively, with 9 bases between them. The CDR3 DNA sequence: TGCGCCAGCAGCTTGGAGGGACTGGATGAGCAGTTCTTC. Amino acid sequence: CASSLEGLDEQFF.

This clonotype was seen many times. The chain uses TRBV7-9 and TRBJ2-7; 7 bases match TRBD1. CDR1 SEHNR and CDR2 FQNEAQ come from the germline V gene (reference sequence). The CDR3 loop spans 13 amino acids. J gave up 4 bases and V 5 bases, and 5 bases lay outside the gene matches. The CDR3 nucleotides are TGTGCCAGCAGCCGAGACAGGGTGTACGAGCAGTACTTC. It codes for CASSRDRVYEQYF.

This clonotype turned up a few times. J is TRBJ2-5 and V is TRBV12-3 or TRBV12-4, with TRBD2 matching over 8 bases. The CDR3 runs to 14 residues. Trimming cost V 7 bases and J 3 bases; bases outside gene matches: 7. As DNA, the CDR3 is TGTGCCAGCACCTATAGCGGGGAGGAAGAGACCCAGTACTTC. This codes for CASTYSGEEETQYF.

The table lists this clonotype with a few counts. This sequence joins TRBV7-2 and TRBJ2-3; 11 bases line up with TRBD2. Germline loops: CDR1 SGHTA, CDR2 FQGNSA. The V and J ends lost 6 bases and 6 bases, in that order; junction bases with no gene match: 14. The CDR3 totals 17 residues. CDR3 in amino acids: CASRYSGGANGADTQYF. In DNA form, the CDR3 reads TGTGCCAGCAGATATAGCGGGGGGGCCAACGGGGCCGATACGCAGTATTTT. The whole variable domain, remainder taken from reference TRBV7-2 and TRBJ2-3, is GAGVSQSPSNKVTEKGKDVELRCDPISGHTALYWYRQSLGQGLEFLIYFQGNSAPDKSGLPSDRFSAERTGGSVSTLTIQRTQQEDSAVYLCASRYSGGANGADTQYFGPGTRLTVL.

The V gene is TRBV9, the J gene TRBJ2-1; 11 bases agree with TRBD2. Germline assignment: CDR1 SGDLS and CDR2 YYNGEE. V trimming: 4 bases; J trimming: 6 bases; junction bases outside the gene matches: 6. This CDR3 is built from 15 residues. The CDR3 spells CASSMGLAVFNEQFF. In DNA form, the CDR3 reads TGTGCCAGCAGCATGGGACTAGCGGTTTTCAATGAGCAGTTCTTC.

This clonotype came up many times. The CDR3 DNA reads as TGTGCCAGCAGCCTGACAGCGAACACTGAAGCTTTCTTT. Its protein is CASSLTANTEAFF. The V call is TRBV11-2, the J call TRBJ1-1; TRBD1 might be the D (5 bases). Per germline, CDR1 SGHAT and CDR2 FQNNGV. The CDR3 is made up of 13 amino acids. The V gene lost 5 bases and the J gene lost 1 base, with 8 bases spanning the gap.

With regard to this clonotype: This may be a read error, as it is one base from a much larger clone. The J gene is TRBJ2-5, the V gene TRBV6-2 or TRBV6-3, with D uncertain. The CDR3 extends over 14 amino acids. CDR1 and CDR2 from the germline V gene are MNHEY and SVGEGT. CDR3 sequence: CASSYSSSQETQNF. Written as DNA, the CDR3 is TGTGCCAGCAGTTACTCAAGCTCCCAAGAGACCCAGAACTTC.

As to this clonotype: Sequence at one end of the junction differs from germline and may be a read error. CDR3 sequence reads: CASSSPLQGPYEHYF. The CDR3 DNA follows: TGTGCCAGCAGCTCACCCCTACAGGGGCCCTACGAGCATTACTTC. The genes are TRBV7-8 and TRBJ2-7, with 7 nucleotides matching TRBD1. This CDR3 is built from 15 residues. From germline, CDR1 is SGHVS and CDR2 FQNEAQ.

This clonotype was counted many times. The junction differs from germline at one of its ends, possibly a read error. The chain has TRBV7-7 and TRBJ2-2, with 8 bases matching TRBD1. Germline V CDR1 and CDR2: SSHAT, FNYEAQ (reference sequence). The CDR3 runs to 14 residues. CDR3 sequence reads: CASSYRDRTGELFF. CDR3 DNA sequence: TGTGCTAGCAGCTACAGGGACAGGACCGGGGAGCTGTTTTTT.

This clonotype has a count of ten or more. The chain has TRBV11-2 and TRBJ2-1; no definite D call. Germline assignment: CDR1 SGHAT and CDR2 FQNNGV. The germline V and J ends were trimmed by 0 bases and 8 bases, with 14 bases remaining between them. This CDR3 has 15 amino acids. CDR3 nucleotides: TGTGCCAGCAGCTTAGATAAGAGGTGGATCGATGAGCAGTTCTTC. Translating it yields CASSLDKRWIDEQFF.

This clonotype has at least ten counts. The chain recombines TRBV24-1 with TRBJ2-1, with D perhaps TRBD1 (5 bases). Germline V gives CDR1 KGHDR, CDR2 SFDVKD. CDR3 size: 15 residues. V was cut by 1 base and J by 9 bases, with 15 bases left in between. The CDR3 nucleotides read TGTGCCACCAGTGATTTAGGGGTGGGTAACGGTGAGCAGTTCTTC. It encodes CATSDLGVGNGEQFF.